These 10 T cell receptor beta chains were sequenced from one sample in a study of breast tumors, draining lymph nodes, adjacent tissues. TCRdb passed the multiplex PCR reads through MiXCR, listing each CDR3 protein once. The sample contains around 190,000 distinct CDR3 sequences, about 33% of which appear only once. Samples came from axillary lymph nodes draining the breast cancer. The sample was axillary lymph node tissue. The receptors were gathered from a female donor with breast cancer. Some clones in this sample may be carry-over from other donors' samples.

This clonotype was counted many times. The rearrangement joins TRBV29-1 to TRBJ2-2; D is possibly TRBD1 or TRBD2 (5 bases each). Germline V gene data show CDR1 as SQVTM and CDR2 as ANQGSEA. The CDR3 sequence is 14 residues long. V was shortened by 4 bases and J by 5 bases, with 14 bases between the two germline ends. The CDR3: CSVARPEGTGELFF. As DNA, the CDR3 is TGCAGCGTTGCGAGGCCCGAGGGGACCGGGGAGCTGTTTTTT.

This clonotype was seen more than once but under ten times. Possible read error: a much larger clone is one base away. V and J are TRBV7-8 and TRBJ2-7; 10 bases fit TRBD1. The length of the CDR3 is 13 residues. From germline, CDR1 is SGHVS and CDR2 FQNEAQ. The CDR3 region is CASGLGTGDEQYF. The CDR3 bases are TGTGCCAGCGGCTTGGGGACAGGGGACGAGCAGTACTTC.

Details on this clonotype: One base away lies a much larger clone, so this may be a sequencing read error. The chain employs TRBV7-9 and TRBJ2-3, with a tentative D call TRBD2 (7 bases). Germline V gene data show CDR1 as SEHNR and CDR2 as FQNEAQ (reference sequence). The CDR3 totals 15 residues. CDR3 DNA: TGTGCCAGCAGCTTAGCCGGGGGGCGCACAGATATGCAGTATTTT. Its protein product is CASSLAGGRTDMQYF.

The chain carries TRBV14 and TRBJ1-4, with D perhaps matching TRBD1 (6 bases). Germline CDR1 and CDR2: SGHDN and FVKESK. Deletions cut 1 base from V and 6 bases from J, with 9 bases between. This CDR3 has 14 amino acids. The CDR3 nucleotides are TGTGCCAGCAGCCAAGGAGGGGGGTATGAAAAACTGTTTTTT. Its protein product is CASSQGGGYEKLFF.

This clonotype was seen many times. V usage is TRBV10-3 and J usage is TRBJ1-5; 9 bases fit TRBD1. CDR3 length equals 15 residues. V gave up 0 bases and J gave up 7 bases; unmatched junction bases: 4. CDR1 is ENHRY, CDR2 SYGVKD, per germline. The CDR3 protein is CAISESSGTGQPQHF. For the CDR3, the DNA is TGTGCCATCAGTGAGTCATCCGGGACAGGGCAGCCCCAGCATTTT.

The chain combines TRBV2 with TRBJ1-1; D is unresolved. CDR1 and CDR2 (germline): SNHLY, FYNNEI. The CDR3 has 12 residues. Trimming shortened V by 3 bases and J by 9 bases, and 11 bases separated the two germline ends. This CDR3 reads CASSDYGPKAFF. CDR3 sequence (DNA): TGTGCCAGCAGTGACTACGGGCCCAAAGCTTTCTTT.

This clonotype was seen many times. V is TRBV20-1 and J is TRBJ2-4; D gene ambiguous. Trimming left V 2 bases short and J 2 bases short, with 19 bases between. This CDR3 has 17 residues. CDR1 and CDR2 (germline): DFQATT, SNEGSKA (reference sequence). The CDR3 loop is CSARHNKGWITKNIQYF. The CDR3, as DNA: TGCAGTGCTAGACACAATAAGGGTTGGATAACCAAAAACATTCAGTACTTC.

With regard to this clonotype: A single base separates this from a much larger clone, so it may be a read error. This chain links TRBV7-2 with TRBJ1-2; D might be TRBD1 (6 bases). Germline V gene sequence: CDR1 SGHTA, CDR2 FQGNSA. This CDR3 comprises 15 residues. CDR3 DNA sequence: TGTGCCAGCAGCCCGAGAGGGGGTAAGAACTATGGCTACCCCTTC. Translated: CASSPRGGKNYGYPF.

With regard to this clonotype: A much more abundant neighbour one base away suggests this may be a read error. The chain is built from TRBV12-5 and TRBJ1-3; TRBD1 agrees at 7 bases. The length of the CDR3 is 21 residues. V was clipped by 5 bases and J by 9 bases; unmatched bases: 31. Germline-derived CDR1 and CDR2 are LGHNT and FRNRAP. CDR3 in amino acids: CASGPPIHRDPKRGQRSTIYF. The CDR3, as DNA: TGTGCTAGTGGTCCCCCAATACACCGGGACCCGAAAAGGGGGCAGAGAAGCACCATATATTTT.

This clonotype was counted at least ten times. V gene TRBV5-1 combines with J gene TRBJ2-3; TRBD2 is a possible D gene (7 bases). V was clipped by 7 bases and J by 4 bases, with 13 bases between them. The CDR3 is made up of 13 amino acids. Germline V gives CDR1 SGHRS, CDR2 YFSETQ. The chain's CDR3 is CASGGAPADTQYF. CDR3 DNA sequence: TGCGCCAGCGGGGGGGCCCCAGCAGATACGCAGTATTTT.